This passage covers 19 T cell receptor beta chains from one sample sequenced in a study of CD8 T cells in Susac syndrome. RNA, at about 0.5 to 1 ug, was reverse transcribed with random hexamers. TCRdb re-derived calls from the immunoSEQ multiplex PCR reads in MiXCR, one entry per CDR3 protein. Of approximately 74,000 distinct CDR3 sequences in the sample, 85% to 95% were seen once. The specimen sequenced was CD4+ T cells from PBMCs. These receptors were obtained from a human donor with Susac syndrome.

The chain couples TRBV29-1 to TRBJ1-5; 10 bases align to TRBD1. From germline, CDR1 is SQVTM and CDR2 ANQGSEA. The CDR3 length is 13 residues. V dropped 6 bases and J dropped 8; count of bases not matched to a gene: 7. The CDR3 spells CSVGTGEGKPQHF. CDR3 nucleotides: TGCAGCGTAGGGACAGGGGAGGGAAAGCCCCAGCATTTT.

J is TRBJ2-5 and V is TRBV14; possibly TRBD1 or TRBD2 for D (5 bases each). Looked up from germline, CDR1 is SGHDN and CDR2 is FVKESK. This CDR3 comprises 14 residues. V was cut by 4 bases and J by 5 bases, with 14 bases left in between. CDR3: CASSRLTWGETQYF. Written as DNA, the CDR3 is TGTGCCAGCAGCCGGCTCACATGGGGGGAGACCCAGTACTTC.

The chain employs TRBV30 and TRBJ2-1, with D perhaps TRBD2 (6 bases). Germline V gene lookup returns CDR1 GTSNPN and CDR2 SVGIG (reference sequence). The CDR3 consists of 15 residues. Trimming pared 3 bases from V and 9 bases from J, leaving 21 bases between. CDR3 loop: CAWSRKGSAGGEQFF. In DNA, the CDR3 is TGTGCCTGGAGCAGAAAGGGGTCGGCCGGGGGTGAGCAGTTCTTC.

The V gene is TRBV29-1, the J gene TRBJ2-7; 9 positions agree with TRBD1. The ends lost 7 bases at V and 7 bases at J; junction bases unmatched: 8. CDR1 and CDR2 (germline): SQVTM, ANQGSEA. The CDR3 runs to 12 residues. The CDR3 sequence: CSGRTGDWEQYF. The CDR3 DNA is TGCAGCGGGCGGACAGGGGATTGGGAGCAGTACTTC.

V is TRBV24-1 and J is TRBJ2-3, with D hard to call. Germline CDR1 reads KGHDR; CDR2 reads SFDVKD. V gave up 4 bases and J gave up 4 bases, with 14 bases separating them. CDR3 size: 15 residues. The CDR3 here is CATSDPASGADTQYF. The CDR3 bases are TGTGCCACCAGTGACCCAGCCTCTGGAGCAGATACGCAGTATTTT.

The CDR3 spells CASSLDRVMQFF. CDR3 in DNA: TGTGCCAGCAGCCTGGACAGGGTTATGCAGTTCTTC. The rearrangement joins TRBV7-2 to TRBJ2-1; 8 bases match TRBD1. The V gene end was trimmed by 5 bases and the J gene end by 12 bases; junction bases not matched to a gene: 6. The CDR3 runs to 12 residues. The germline V gene has CDR1 SGHTA and CDR2 FQGNSA.

The chain joins TRBV21-1 to TRBJ2-5. TRBV21-1 is recorded as a pseudogene. The CDR3 is 17 amino acids. CDR3 region: CASSAYLWTVDRETQYF. CDR3 sequence (DNA): TGTGCCAGCAGCGCCTACTTATGGACCGTAGATCGAGAGACCCAGTACTTC.

The V gene is TRBV11-1, the J gene TRBJ2-7, with 10 bases that match TRBD1. This CDR3 has 14 residues. Germline loops: CDR1 SGHAT, CDR2 FQDESV (reference sequence). The V segment lost 4 bases and the J segment 2 bases; nucleotides outside the gene matches: 2. CDR3 sequence (DNA): TGTGCCAGCAGCTGGGACAGGGGCACCTACGAGCAGTACTTC. As protein: CASSWDRGTYEQYF.

V and J are TRBV5-6 and TRBJ2-4, with TRBD1 as a possible D gene (5 bases). The V gene lost 2 bases and the J gene lost 7 bases, with 16 bases spanning the gap. The CDR3 loop spans 15 amino acids. The germline CDR1 and CDR2 sequences are SGHDT and YYEEEE. DNA of the CDR3: TGTGCCAGCAGCTTCTGGGGCAGGGTTCGGAACATTCAGTACTTC. Protein: CASSFWGRVRNIQYF.

The V call is TRBV6-6, the J call TRBJ1-2; no reliable D call. The CDR3 covers 14 residues. Germline CDR1 and CDR2: MNHNY and SVGAGI (reference sequence). V was shortened by 7 bases and J by 3 bases, with 15 bases between the two germline ends. The CDR3 DNA follows: TGTGCCAGCACCGAGGAGGGTAGGGACTATGGCTACACCTTC. It yields the protein CASTEEGRDYGYTF.

The genes are TRBV2 and TRBJ1-2; a possible D gene is TRBD1 (5 bases). Germline CDR1 and CDR2: SNHLY and FYNNEI. This CDR3 region has 13 residues. V was shortened by 2 bases and J by 4 bases, with 8 bases between the two germline ends. CDR3 DNA: TGTGCCAGCAGTGAACGGGGGGGCTATGGCTACACCTTC. Residues: CASSERGGYGYTF.

In its sample, this clonotype was seen once. The V gene is TRBV4-3, the J gene TRBJ2-2, with D possibly TRBD1 on 6 matching bases. The V end was cut by 4 bases, the J end by 6 bases, with 9 bases between. The CDR3 has 13 residues. Germline CDR1 reads LGHNA; CDR2 reads YSLEER. The CDR3 loop reads CASSRDTSGELFF. The CDR3 coding sequence is TGCGCCAGCAGCCGGGACACCTCCGGGGAGCTGTTTTTT.

This sequence joins TRBV3-1 and TRBJ2-7, with D possibly being TRBD2 (5 bases). Trimming took 6 bases from V and 7 from J, leaving 16 bases between them. The CDR3 spans 13 residues. CDR1 is LGHDT, CDR2 YNNKEL, per germline (reference sequence). The CDR3 protein is CASSRYATGEQYF. Here the CDR3 DNA reads TGTGCCAGCAGTAGGTACGCTACGGGGGAGCAGTACTTC.

The CDR3, as DNA: TGTGCCAGTAGTATCGGGGCATGGTCGAATGAGCAGTTCTTC. This translates into CASSIGAWSNEQFF. The chain carries TRBV19 and TRBJ2-1, with D possibly being TRBD1 or TRBD2 (5 bases each). The CDR3 is 14 amino acids. Germline CDR1 reads LNHDA; CDR2 reads SQIVND (reference sequence). V was trimmed by 3 bases and J by 7 bases, leaving 13 bases between them.

This chain links TRBV5-1 with TRBJ1-1, with D possibly being TRBD1 (5 bases). Deletions cut 4 bases from V and 1 base from J, with 8 bases between. Per the germline V gene, CDR1 is SGHRS and CDR2 is YFSETQ. The CDR3 covers 13 residues. The CDR3 coding sequence is TGCGCCAGCAGCCGACAGACGAACACTGAAGCTTTCTTT. It is translated as CASSRQTNTEAFF.

The rearrangement joins TRBV6-2 or TRBV6-3 to TRBJ2-4; a weak D match, TRBD1 (6 bases). Germline CDR1 MNHEY, CDR2 SVGEGT. The germline V and J ends were trimmed by 0 bases and 4 bases, with 13 bases remaining between them. The CDR3 has 16 amino acids. The CDR3 sequence is CASSYSLGAGKNIQYF. Here the CDR3 DNA reads TGTGCCAGCAGTTACTCTCTGGGGGCCGGGAAAAACATTCAGTACTTC.

The rearrangement joins TRBV7-2 to TRBJ2-7, with a weak D call TRBD2 (6 bases). The length of the CDR3 is 15 residues. Germline V gene sequence: CDR1 SGHTA, CDR2 FQGNSA. Trimming removed 0 bases at V and 4 bases at J, with 13 bases between. CDR3 bases: TGTGCCAGCAGCTTAGCGCCCGGGGGAGGATACGAGCAGTACTTC. It specifies CASSLAPGGGYEQYF.

The rearrangement uses TRBV2 and TRBJ1-5; TRBD1 might be the D (6 bases). CDR1 is SNHLY and CDR2 is FYNNEI in the germline V gene. The CDR3 totals 17 residues. V gave up 5 bases and J gave up 6 bases, with 23 bases separating them. CDR3 amino acids: CASSKDPGHQGRQPQHF. The CDR3 DNA reads TGTGCCAGCAGTAAAGACCCAGGGCACCAGGGGCGTCAGCCCCAGCATTTT. The full variable domain, completed using reference TRBV2 and TRBJ1-5, is EPEVTQTPSHQVTQMGQEVILRCVPISNHLYFYWYRQILGQKVEFLVSFYNNEISEKSEIFDDQFSVERPDGSNFTLKIRSTKLEDSAMYFCASSKDPGHQGRQPQHFGDGTRLSIL.

V gene TRBV12-5 combines with J gene TRBJ2-3; tentative D call: TRBD2 (5 bases). The CDR3 has 15 residues. Between the trimmed V and J ends, which lost 6 bases and 2 bases, there was a span of 15 bases. Germline CDR1 and CDR2: LGHNT and FRNRAP. This chain's CDR3 is CASGSKYGNTDTQYF. CDR3 coding DNA: TGTGCTAGTGGATCGAAGTACGGGAACACAGATACGCAGTATTTT.